Listed below are T cell receptor beta chains from one sample, sequenced in a study of human T cells and chemical hapten exposure. TCRdb called the RACE reads again in MiXCR, with one record for every CDR3 protein. There are 70,000 to 95,000 distinct CDR3 sequences in the sample; approximately 8.1% occur only once, and around 1.7% lies in the top ten. The sample comprised whole blood. These receptors were obtained from a female donor in good health. Some clones in this sample may be carry-over from other donors' samples. The CDR3 runs from the conserved cysteine through the conserved F or W. A D gene is named only where the DNA matches it firmly. Size is stated for part of the rows, as once, few or many counts, or as a class when the clone is expanded.

clone_size: -; v_call: TRBV18; d_call: TRBD1; j_call: TRBJ1-5; cdr3_nt: TGTGCCAGCTCACTTACTCCCGGGACAGGGGACAATCAGCCCCAGCATTTT; cdr3_aa: CASSLTPGTGDNQPQHF
clone_size: -; v_call: TRBV6-5; d_call: -; j_call: TRBJ2-3; cdr3_nt: TGTGCCAGCAGTTTTCCCACAGATACGCAGTATTTT; cdr3_aa: CASSFPTDTQYF
clone_size: -; v_call: TRBV20-1; d_call: -; j_call: TRBJ1-1; cdr3_nt: TGCAGTGCTAGAGATGCTAGACCCATGAACACTGAAGCTTTCTTT; cdr3_aa: CSARDARPMNTEAFF
clone_size: few; v_call: TRBV5-1; d_call: -; j_call: TRBJ1-6; cdr3_nt: TGCGCCAGCAGCTCCGCCAGCAGCAACTCCTATAATTCACCCCTCCACTTT; cdr3_aa: CASSSASSNSYNSPLHF
clone_size: -; v_call: TRBV2; d_call: -; j_call: TRBJ2-7; cdr3_nt: TGTGCCAGCAGTGAATCGGTCCGGGGTACGCAGTACTTC; cdr3_aa: CASSESVRGTQYF
clone_size: -; v_call: TRBV5-4; d_call: -; j_call: TRBJ1-1; cdr3_nt: TGTGCCAGCAGCTTGTGGCGGGATGGAAAAGCTGAAGCTTTCTTT; cdr3_aa: CASSLWRDGKAEAFF
clone_size: -; v_call: TRBV7-3; d_call: -; j_call: TRBJ1-6; cdr3_nt: TGTGCCCCATGGGGGTACTTGGGTGATTCACCCCTCCACTTT; cdr3_aa: CAPWGYLGDSPLHF
clone_size: many; v_call: TRBV5-6; d_call: -; j_call: TRBJ1-2; cdr3_nt: TGTGCCAGCAGCCCCGGTCGGGGGCGCGCCTATGGCTACACCTTC; cdr3_aa: CASSPGRGRAYGYTF
clone_size: few; v_call: TRBV5-4; d_call: -; j_call: TRBJ2-3; cdr3_nt: TGTGCCAGCAGCTTTTACGGCTCAGGAGATACGCAGTATTTT; cdr3_aa: CASSFYGSGDTQYF
clone_size: -; v_call: TRBV6-5; d_call: -; j_call: TRBJ1-5; cdr3_nt: TGTGCCGCGGCGAATCAGCCCCAGCATTTT; cdr3_aa: CAAANQPQHF
clone_size: -; v_call: TRBV2; d_call: -; j_call: TRBJ1-2; cdr3_nt: TGTGCCAGCAGTGAAGAATCGCCGGGCAGGGGATATGGCTACACCTTC; cdr3_aa: CASSEESPGRGYGYTF
clone_size: -; v_call: TRBV7-2; d_call: TRBD1; j_call: TRBJ1-5; cdr3_nt: TGTGCCAGCAGCCCCCGAACAGGGGTCGTGTTTAGCAATCAGCCCCAGCATTTT; cdr3_aa: CASSPRTGVVFSNQPQHF
clone_size: many; v_call: TRBV7-8; d_call: -; j_call: TRBJ1-3; cdr3_nt: TGTGCCAGCAGCTTAGGTGGCGTGGGGGAGTCAGGAAACACCATATATTTT; cdr3_aa: CASSLGGVGESGNTIYF
clone_size: many; v_call: TRBV27; d_call: -; j_call: TRBJ2-3; cdr3_nt: TGTGCCAGCAGTTTATCGCAGGGTATGCGGGGCACAGATACGCAGTATTTT; cdr3_aa: CASSLSQGMRGTDTQYF
clone_size: many; v_call: TRBV7-8; d_call: -; j_call: TRBJ2-7; cdr3_nt: TGTGCCAGCAGCGCCCACTACTACGAGCAGTACTTC; cdr3_aa: CASSAHYYEQYF
clone_size: -; v_call: TRBV4-2; d_call: -; j_call: TRBJ1-1; cdr3_nt: TGTGCCAGCAGCCAAGGCAGGGACCCTTGGGAGTTGAAGGAAAACACTGAAGCTTTCTTT; cdr3_aa: CASSQGRDPWELKENTEAFF
clone_size: -; v_call: TRBV19; d_call: TRBD1; j_call: TRBJ1-1; cdr3_nt: TGTGCCAGTAGAATACAGGGGGCTGTGAACACTGAAGCTTTCTTT; cdr3_aa: CASRIQGAVNTEAFF